A single T cell receptor (beta chain) is shown here with its context. This clone came up once. This clone's antigen is unknown. Base quality data are lacking; no much larger clone is found one base away. This sample also contains other DNA sequences that code for the same CDR3. The data were taken from a study of cytomegalovirus exposure and HLA in healthy donors (TCRdb year 2017). With regard to the full study: An earlier analysis of roughly 500 of the donors reported about 290 Gb of sequence data and about 100 million unique TCR beta sequences from around 200 million T cells. Among 300 to 500 genotyped donors of the cohort, an average of around 240,000 unique TCR beta nucleotide sequences was sequenced per donor, of which approximately 18% were non-productive. Of the approximately 400 genotyped donors, over 70% fell in the genetic ancestry cluster associated with self-reported Caucasian donors. Rather than using new phenotypic data, the later analysis identified candidate immune exposures from TCR beta sequences and from how often those sequences occurred across donors. Approximately 310 gigabases of sequencing data and tens of millions of unique TCR sequences were included in an early release covering several hundred HLA-typed donors. Alongside the repertoire data, information on donor age, sex, ethnicity and CMV serostatus was compiled. An earlier analysis of 587 of the donors used high-throughput TCR beta sequencing to judge whether each TCR beta V gene segment behaved as functional or pseudogenic. The study aimed to test whether signatures of past pathogen exposure could be identified by cataloging public T cell receptors. Besides the first cohort of around 700 subjects, a separate validation cohort made up of 90 to 150 different subjects was used. In a later analysis, previously published TCR beta repertoires from 550 to 700 donors were re-analyzed and high-resolution HLA genotyping was added so that TCR occurrence patterns could be studied. Typing coverage differed by locus: A, B, C, DRB1 and DQB1 were typed in roughly 620-640 donors, DQA1 in 500 to 550, DPA1 in around 600, and DPB1 in approximately 450. To predict cytomegalovirus infection status, the study brought together high-throughput TCR immunosequencing, statistical association of individual TCRs with disease status, and machine learning. Roughly five DR-DQ haplotypes were treated as single units for association and clustering because of strong linkage in the cohort. The study profiled the T cell repertoires of approximately 700 subjects by immunosequencing and related them to cytomegalovirus serostatus. A later genetic analysis used genome-wide SNP genotypes for about 65% of the roughly 700 donors, treating that subset as a discovery cohort. Class I and class II HLA loci were covered by the typing at four-digit resolution. Every repertoire in the discovery cohort had been generated on one and the same sequencing platform. Broader findings and caveats from the paper: Linkage disequilibrium might explain the correlated functional status among segregating V segments, but an unknown experimental factor could not be excluded. Strong co-occurrence of HLA alleles, especially DR and DQ, made assigning TCR associations to individual alleles difficult. While some public TCRs were present in many individuals, most TCR sequences turned up only very rarely across donors. Around 16 rarely observed V segments, including chromosome 9 orphons, were excluded from the earlier analysis of approximately 500 of the donors because counts were too low. The authors suggested that the approach could potentially be generalized to other disease states and immunological phenotypes. A later genetic analysis reported fewer N-insertions in productive TCRs among donors in an Asian-associated ancestry cluster than the roughly 690-donor mean. Immune exposure information for the cohort was limited to CMV serostatus. An earlier analysis of approximately 500 of the donors showed that most TCR beta V segments appeared in productive rearrangements either about 90% or about 30% of the time, which broadly matched IMGT annotations. Because HLA typing was unavailable for some donors at each locus, only the typed subset was used in association tests. Specific HLA alleles were associated with about 17,000 TCR beta sequences at a false discovery rate of 0.05 in a later analysis. Presence/absence analyses assumed roughly uniform sequencing depth across donors, an assumption that may not hold. Most CMV-associated TCR beta chains appeared to be HLA-restricted in a later analysis, and the HLA associations seemed to be driven largely by CMV exposure. In a later analysis, HLA-associated TCR beta chains showed more clonal expansion and lower generation probabilities than non-associated chains that were equally common. A cluster of highly shared sequence variants was judged likely to represent a technical artifact of the sequencing pipeline. Some IMGT-functional V segments, including TRBV6-2 and TRBV6-3, could not be distinguished by the 87-base-pair reads and were therefore excluded. The classifier was reported to diagnose cytomegalovirus status with high specificity and sensitivity in both the original cohort and the validation cohort. A later genetic analysis associated a missense DCLRE1C variant with V-gene and J-gene trimming of TCR beta chains, and an independent cohort replicated the association. A further reported finding was that TCR beta sequences accurately predicted the HLA-A and HLA-B alleles for most subjects in the first cohort. Three of the identified cytomegalovirus-associated TCR beta chains were confirmed in vitro to be specific for cytomegalovirus antigens. According to a later analysis, TCR association rates differed among HLA loci, with DRB1 alleles showing the most associated TCRs and HLA-C alleles showing the fewest. The cohort was sequenced for TCR beta chains only, and without alpha or paired-chain data the features that could be detected were limited. In the study, approximately 160 TCR beta chains were listed as associated with cytomegalovirus. In a later analysis, several top co-occurrence clusters were reported to appear linked to parvovirus B19, influenza, CMV and Epstein-Barr virus.

V lost 4 bases and J lost 0 bases, and the count of bases not matched to a germline gene is 3. From the cysteine through the phenylalanine, the CDR3 covers 15 amino acids. The CDR3 DNA has 45 bases and is translated from base 1. Sequences SGHRS (CDR1) and YFSETQ (CDR2) are obtained from the germline V gene. The cohort was made up of approximately 670 healthy bone marrow donors. At the time of sampling, every cohort member was nominally healthy, though immune exposures that went unrecorded were likely present. The donor tested CMV seronegative and was one of the 352 seronegative cohort members. A peripheral blood sample was provided by each donor, and peripheral blood mononuclear cells were used for TCR beta sequencing. The Qiagen DNeasy Blood Extraction Kit was used to extract genomic DNA from the blood cell samples. The library was prepared using the immunoSEQ multiplex PCR assay. For the multiplex PCR, a mixture combining 60 forward primers for TCR Vbeta segments and 13 reverse primers for TCR Jbeta segments was used. The CDR3 region of rearranged TCR beta genes was amplified from genomic DNA with a multiplex PCR assay. Amplified TCR beta libraries were sequenced as 87-base-pair reads on the Illumina HiSeq System. Concerning the study's data processing: A later analysis tallied roughly 78 million unique TCR beta chains across the 600 to 700 repertoires, and 10 million to 11 million of those chains were shared by two or more donors. Raw reads were error-corrected and collapsed into unique sequences with a nearest-neighbor algorithm that merged closely related sequences to remove PCR and sequencing errors. Alignment of CDR3 sequences to IMGT reference sequences was used to assign V, D and J gene segments. For a sequence to be retained, a match of at least six nucleotides to both a V gene segment and a J gene segment was required. A rearrangement was called productive if the CDR3 had no stop codons and remained in frame with V and J, and every other rearrangement was called non-productive. CDR3 was defined by IMGT convention, running from the second conserved V-encoded cysteine to the conserved J-encoded phenylalanine. Sequences without an unambiguous match to a single V gene segment were excluded from the earlier analysis of a few hundred of the donors. An earlier analysis of a few hundred of the donors classified V segments as functional when productive rearrangements were above 56.7% and as segregating when the standard deviation between donors was above 5%. To diagnose cytomegalovirus status from the catalog of TCR beta chain sequences, a statistical classification framework was built. V and J gene assignment, in a later analysis, came from comparing TCR nucleotide sequences with IMGT/GENE-DB human TR gene sequences. A later analysis assigned CDR3 sequences and most-parsimonious VDJ recombination scenarios with the TCRdist pipeline. In a later analysis, each TCR beta chain was defined by its CDR3 amino acid sequence together with its V-gene family, and reads lacking a unique V-gene family were excluded. As a way to deal with suspected cross-contamination and a sequencing artifact, a later analysis dropped 500 to 700 nucleotide sequences that were highly shared and had low generation probability. For each public chain, a later analysis derived a clonal expansion index from normalized ranks of inferred template counts within each repertoire. A later analysis computed generation probabilities with a VDJ recombination model fitted to out-of-frame rearrangements, and checked the results against IGoR. In a later analysis, hypergeometric tests were used to score TCR-TCR, TCR-HLA and TCR-CMV co-occurrence, with a repertoire-size bias correction applied to TCR pairs. A later analysis estimated false discovery rates by permuting HLA or CMV assignments 20 times. A later analysis grouped co-occurring TCRs with DBSCAN, adding TCRdist sequence similarity when clustering within HLA-allele-positive subsets. For co-occurrence clustering, repertoires with fewer than 30,000 or more than 120,000 public chains were excluded, along with a handful of repertoires with anomalous nucleotide sharing. This immuneACCESS table, as held by TCRdb, lists in-frame sequences with V and J called but not all clones. Of the missing ones, under half trace to an unresolved V gene in checked studies; the others have no known cause. V and J calls and clone size follow that table, whereas D and trimming were derived from the DNA. For this sample the table gives about 160,000 clones, of which almost 85% were detected only once. More than 0.35% of the sample belongs to the ten largest clones.

Sequenced material: PBMCs. This receptor was identified in a boy between 2 and 10 years old in good health and CMV-seronegative. The chain was built from TRBV5-1 and TRBJ2-1, with 8 junctional bases fitting TRBD2. The CDR3 loop reads CASSLGTSSYNEQFF. The nucleotide sequence reads as follows: TGCGCCAGCAGCCTAGGGACTAGCTCCTACAATGAGCAGTTCTTC.